Shown below are 2 T cell receptor beta chains from a single sample sequenced in a study of CD8 T cells in Susac syndrome. RNA was extracted with the RNeasy kit, and a quantity of roughly 0.5 to 1 ug was reverse transcribed using random hexamers. TCRdb re-called the immunoSEQ multiplex PCR reads through MiXCR, storing one row per CDR3 protein. Among over 100,000 distinct CDR3 sequences listed, about 95% were seen once. The specimen was CD8+ T cells from PBMCs. These receptors all stem from a human donor with Susac syndrome.

This clonotype was picked up one time. The genes are TRBV4-1 and TRBJ2-7; D uncertain. The germline V gene encodes CDR1 MGHRA and CDR2 YSYEKL. The V end was cut by 4 bases, the J end by 0 bases, with 13 bases between. CDR3 length equals 15 residues. DNA of the CDR3: TGCGCCAGCAGCCCCGAGGCCCTCAGCTCCTACGAGCAGTACTTC. Residues: CASSPEALSSYEQYF.

J is TRBJ1-1 and V is TRBV19; 8 bases fit TRBD1. The V gene's germline CDR1 is LNHDA and CDR2 SQIVND (reference sequence). J was trimmed by 3 bases and V by 5 bases; bases with no gene match: 8. CDR3 length equals 15 residues. CDR3: CASSATGVKDTEAFF. DNA for the CDR3: TGTGCCAGTAGTGCGACAGGGGTAAAGGACACTGAAGCTTTCTTT.